This T cell receptor beta chain was retrieved from a study of T-cell reconstitution after alpha-beta-depleted transplantation in children. Unique molecular identifiers were incorporated when the TCRbeta library was constructed. From the PCR reads, TCRdb called clonotypes with MiXCR, one entry per CDR3 protein. The data contain some 200,000 distinct CDR3 sequences, roughly 14% of them singletons. With 4 bases clipped from V and 5 bases from J, the junction kept 8 bases outside the gene matches. The CDR3 is 15 amino acids. Looked up from germline, CDR1 is SGHRS and CDR2 is YFSETQ. This clonotype was seen many times.

The chain carries TRBV5-1 and TRBJ2-1; 8 bases map to TRBD1. This sequence originates from a human donor who donated a stem cell graft to a child with acute lymphoblastic leukemia. Sequenced here: PBMCs from the stem cell graft donor, sampled from the stem cell graft. The CDR3 here is CASSRTGKSNNEQFF. The CDR3 nucleotides read TGCGCCAGCAGCAGGACAGGGAAATCCAACAATGAGCAGTTCTTC.